The 32 T cell receptor beta chains below were found in one sample sequenced in a study of lymphopenia after photon versus proton radiotherapy. Libraries were prepared by immunoSEQ multiplex PCR; TCRdb keeps only in-frame clonotypes and omits some of them. The sample has roughly 36,000 clones; 75% to 90% are singletons. This specimen was peripheral blood, taken from a patient treated with photon-based radiotherapy. These receptors were taken from a woman in her 50s with pancreatic cancer.

This sequence joins TRBV6-5 and TRBJ1-1, with TRBD1 matching 11 bases. CDR1 is MNHEY and CDR2 is SVGAGI in the germline V gene. This CDR3 region has 15 residues. The J segment lost 3 bases and the V segment lost 8 bases, leaving 8 bases of the junction unmatched. The CDR3 loop reads CASRGQGAGDTEAFF. In nucleotides, the CDR3 is TGTGCCAGCCGTGGACAGGGGGCAGGGGACACTGAAGCTTTCTTT.

This clone has just one count. V is TRBV7-2 and J is TRBJ2-3; 7 nucleotides align to TRBD2. This CDR3 contains 15 residues. V was clipped by 0 bases and J by 2 bases; unmatched bases: 2. Germline assignment: CDR1 SGHTA and CDR2 FQGNSA. The DNA of the CDR3 is TGTGCCAGCAGCTTAGCGGGAGGGTACACAGATACGCAGTATTTT. Amino acid sequence: CASSLAGGYTDTQYF. Using reference TRBV7-2 and TRBJ2-3 for the parts outside the CDR3, the full variable domain is GAGVSQSPSNKVTEKGKDVELRCDPISGHTALYWYRQSLGQGLEFLIYFQGNSAPDKSGLPSDRFSAERTGGSVSTLTIQRTQQEDSAVYLCASSLAGGYTDTQYFGPGTRLTVL.

The rearrangement links TRBV9 to TRBJ1-2, with TRBD1 identical over 7 bases. The CDR3 consists of 15 residues. V trimming: 0 bases; J trimming: 5 bases; junction bases outside the gene matches: 7. Germline V gene data show CDR1 as SGDLS and CDR2 as YYNGEE. CDR3 nucleotide sequence: TGTGCCAGCAGCGTAGTGGCAGGGGGGACTTATGGCTACACCTTC. Its protein is CASSVVAGGTYGYTF. The complete variable domain, with remaining parts taken from reference TRBV9 and TRBJ1-2, reads DSGVTQTPKHLITATGQRVTLRCSPRSGDLSVYWYQQSLDQGLQFLIQYYNGEERAKGNILERFSAQQFPDLHSELNLSSLELGDSALYFCASSVVAGGTYGYTFGSGTRLTVV.

CDR3 nucleotides: TGTGCCAGCAGCCTGGGGGGGAGATACCTAAGGGAGCAGTACTTC. The encoded protein is CASSLGGRYLREQYF. The chain carries TRBV14 and TRBJ2-7; 7 bases are a match to TRBD2. Germline trimming cut 4 bases from V and 7 bases from J; bases unmatched to any gene: 13. Germline lookup yields CDR1 SGHDN and CDR2 FVKESK. This CDR3 has 15 residues.

This clone showed up just a few times. The rearrangement uses TRBV15 and TRBJ1-5; D not certain. The CDR3 totals 15 residues. V dropped 0 bases and J dropped 6 bases, with 12 bases sitting between them. Germline lookup yields CDR1 LNHNV and CDR2 YYDKDF (reference sequence). As DNA, the CDR3 is TGTGCCACCAGCAGAGACGTGACCCTAGGTCAGCCCCAGCATTTT. It encodes CATSRDVTLGQPQHF.

The rearrangement links TRBV5-4 to TRBJ2-3, with D possibly matching TRBD2 (6 bases). The V gene lost 0 bases and the J gene lost 4 bases, with 9 bases spanning the gap. Germline V gene data show CDR1 as SGHNT and CDR2 as YYREEE (reference sequence). This CDR3 contains 14 residues. The CDR3 spells CASSLVPGADTQYF. The CDR3 coding sequence is TGTGCCAGCAGCTTGGTCCCGGGGGCAGATACGCAGTATTTT. The complete variable domain, with remaining parts taken from reference TRBV5-4 and TRBJ2-3, reads ETGVTQSPTHLIKTRGQQVTLRCSSQSGHNTVSWYQQALGQGPQFIFQYYREEENGRGNFPPRFSGLQFPNYSSELNVNALELDDSALYLCASSLVPGADTQYFGPGTRLTVL.

The gene calls are TRBV4-3 and TRBJ1-2; D is uncertain. The V end lost 2 bases, the J end lost 10 bases, and 14 bases lay between the germline ends. Germline lookup yields CDR1 LGHNA and CDR2 YSLEER. The CDR3 contains 13 residues. The CDR3 reads CASSQSYSQFYTF. The CDR3 DNA sequence: TGCGCCAGCAGCCAATCTTACAGCCAGTTCTACACCTTC.

The chain combines TRBV9 with TRBJ2-7; possible D gene TRBD1, 6 bases. The ends were cut back, 4 bases at V and 5 bases at J, with 10 bases in the middle. The CDR3 sequence is 12 residues long. Germline CDR1 is SGDLS and CDR2 is YYNGEE. This CDR3 reads CASSIQGHEQYF. In DNA, the CDR3 is TGTGCCAGCAGCATACAGGGCCACGAGCAGTACTTC. Full variable domain (missing parts from reference TRBV9 and TRBJ2-7): DSGVTQTPKHLITATGQRVTLRCSPRSGDLSVYWYQQSLDQGLQFLIQYYNGEERAKGNILERFSAQQFPDLHSELNLSSLELGDSALYFCASSIQGHEQYFGPGTRLTVT.

The chain's CDR3 is CASSSLLGDEQFF. CDR3 nucleotide sequence: TGTGCCAGCAGCTCCCTACTAGGAGATGAGCAGTTCTTC. V gene TRBV7-9 combines with J gene TRBJ2-1; perhaps TRBD2 as D (5 bases). The ends were cut back, 4 bases at V and 8 bases at J, with 12 bases in the middle. Germline CDR1 reads SEHNR; CDR2 reads FQNEAQ (reference sequence). This CDR3 region has 13 residues.

The rearrangement uses TRBV19 and TRBJ1-3; TRBD1 is a possible D gene (5 bases). CDR1 and CDR2 (germline): LNHDA, SQIVND (reference sequence). The V end was cut by 3 bases, the J end by 0 bases, with 24 bases between. The CDR3 has 20 amino acids. CDR3 sequence reads: CASSIEARFGTKSSGNTIYF. The DNA of the CDR3 is TGTGCCAGTAGTATTGAGGCGCGGTTCGGGACTAAGAGCTCTGGAAACACCATATATTTT.

This clone was counted once. The gene calls are TRBV9 and TRBJ2-7; tentatively, D is TRBD2 (5 bases). Germline-derived CDR1 and CDR2 are SGDLS and YYNGEE. The CDR3 length is 13 residues. V lost 3 bases and J lost 3, with 10 bases in between. CDR3 region: CASSGVGDYEQYF. In DNA, the CDR3 is TGTGCCAGCAGCGGAGTCGGGGACTACGAGCAGTACTTC.

This clone was recorded once. This chain connects TRBV2 to TRBJ2-5; TRBD1 matches at 7 bases. There are 12 residues in the CDR3. J was trimmed by 1 base and V by 8 bases; bases with no gene match: 1. CDR1 and CDR2 (germline): SNHLY, FYNNEI. CDR3 sequence reads: CASGDSQETQYF. CDR3 coding DNA: TGTGCCAGCGGGGACAGCCAAGAGACCCAGTACTTC. Full variable domain (missing parts from reference TRBV2 and TRBJ2-5): EPEVTQTPSHQVTQMGQEVILRCVPISNHLYFYWYRQILGQKVEFLVSFYNNEISEKSEIFDDQFSVERPDGSNFTLKIRSTKLEDSAMYFCASGDSQETQYFGPGTRLLVL.

The chain is built from TRBV29-1 and TRBJ1-4; possible D gene TRBD1, 6 bases. Deletions cut 6 bases from V and 3 bases from J, with 11 bases between. The CDR3 is made up of 13 amino acids. The V gene's germline CDR1 is SQVTM and CDR2 ANQGSEA. CDR3 protein: CSVRDTSNEKLFF. The CDR3 DNA reads as TGCAGCGTCCGGGACACCTCTAATGAAAAACTGTTTTTT.

The chain is built from TRBV11-2 and TRBJ2-3; 7 bases align to TRBD1. Losses at the gene ends were 1 base for V and 4 bases for J; bases not matched to a gene: 5. Germline values: CDR1 SGHAT, CDR2 FQNNGV. The length of the CDR3 is 15 residues. The CDR3 DNA reads as TGTGCCAGCAGCTTAGGACAGGGATGGGCAGATACGCAGTATTTT. Its translation is CASSLGQGWADTQYF.

The chain uses TRBV2 and TRBJ1-2, with D maybe TRBD1 (6 bases). Germline V lookup: CDR1 SNHLY, CDR2 FYNNEI. V lost 1 base, J lost 8 bases, and 11 bases lay in between. CDR3 length equals 13 residues. CDR3 bases: TGTGCCAGCAGTGAAGGGGGGGCCGAGGGCTACACCTTC. This gives the protein CASSEGGAEGYTF.

This chain joins TRBV7-2 and TRBJ1-2; no clear D. The length of the CDR3 is 14 residues. Germline values: CDR1 SGHTA, CDR2 FQGNSA. The ends were cut back, 1 base at V and 4 bases at J, with 10 bases in the middle. For the CDR3, the DNA is TGTGCCAGCAGCTTAGGGGTGAGCGGCTATGGCTACACCTTC. This gives the protein CASSLGVSGYGYTF.

The CDR3: CASRPRENADTQYF. The CDR3 nucleotides read TGTGCCAGTAGACCACGAGAGAACGCAGATACGCAGTATTTT. The V call is TRBV19, the J call TRBJ2-3; the D is unclear. CDR1 and CDR2 from the germline V gene are LNHDA and SQIVND (reference sequence). The CDR3 has 14 residues. V was trimmed by 6 bases and J by 4 bases, leaving 14 bases between them.

Only one count was recorded for this clone. The chain has TRBV19 and TRBJ1-2, with D maybe TRBD1 (6 bases). Germline CDR1 reads LNHDA; CDR2 reads SQIVND (reference sequence). The CDR3 spans 14 residues. V lost 0 bases and J lost 8, with 13 bases in between. The CDR3 region has the DNA TGTGCCAGTAGTATAGATCTCCAGGGGCAAGGCTACACCTTC. Amino acid sequence: CASSIDLQGQGYTF.

This clone was seen only once. The chain uses TRBV19 and TRBJ2-1, with TRBD2 matching over 7 bases. The CDR3 length is 14 residues. V lost 5 bases and J lost 2; bases outside the gene matches: 3. Looked up from germline, CDR1 is LNHDA and CDR2 is SQIVND (reference sequence). The CDR3 region has the DNA TGTGCCAGTAGTTTCGGGGGGACCTACAATGAGCAGTTCTTC. It translates to CASSFGGTYNEQFF.

J is TRBJ2-1 and V is TRBV19; a weak D match, TRBD1 (5 bases). The CDR3 consists of 16 residues. Deletions cut 3 bases from V and 6 bases from J, with 18 bases between. Germline CDR1 and CDR2: LNHDA and SQIVND (reference sequence). The CDR3 DNA reads as TGTGCCAGTAGTATTCCCCCAGGGCAGTGGGGCAATGAGCAGTTCTTC. The encoded protein is CASSIPPGQWGNEQFF.

This clone appeared once. This chain connects TRBV15 to TRBJ2-1, with TRBD2 identical over 10 bases. The CDR3 extends over 17 amino acids. Trimming at V came to 1 base and at J to 5 bases, leaving 8 bases not matched to a gene. Germline loops: CDR1 LNHNV, CDR2 YYDKDF (reference sequence). CDR3 residues: CATSRGGLAGVDNEQFF. The CDR3 nucleotides read TGTGCCACCAGCAGAGGTGGTCTAGCGGGAGTGGACAATGAGCAGTTCTTC.

The CDR3 sequence is CAWSLTIGSYYYEQYF. The CDR3 coding sequence is TGTGCCTGGAGTTTGACGATCGGGTCCTATTACTACGAGCAGTACTTC. V is TRBV30 and J is TRBJ2-7, with D unresolved. The CDR3 runs to 16 residues. Germline CDR1 reads GTSNPN; CDR2 reads SVGIG (reference sequence). Trimming left V 2 bases short and J 3 bases short, with 20 bases between. Complete variable domain (other parts from reference TRBV30 and TRBJ2-7): SQTIHQWPATLVQPVGSPLSLECTVEGTSNPNLYWYRQAAGRGLQLLFYSVGIGQISSEVPQNLSASRPQDRQFILSSKKLLLSDSGFYLCAWSLTIGSYYYEQYFGPGTRLTVT.

This rearrangement joins TRBV7-2 to TRBJ2-7, with TRBD1 matching 8 bases. Trimming at V came to 4 bases and at J to 3 bases, leaving 8 bases not matched to a gene. CDR1 is SGHTA, CDR2 FQGNSA, per germline. The CDR3 runs to 15 residues. The CDR3, as DNA: TGTGCCAGCAGCTCGACAGGGGCCGTGGGCTACGAGCAGTACTTC. Translating gives CASSSTGAVGYEQYF.

The chain recombines TRBV19 with TRBJ2-1, with a possible D match to TRBD2 (7 bases). CDR3 length: 17 amino acids. Trimming pared 6 bases from V and 0 bases from J, leaving 18 bases between. Germline-derived CDR1 and CDR2 are LNHDA and SQIVND (reference sequence). The CDR3 region is CASSTRGASSSYNEQFF. DNA of the CDR3: TGTGCCAGTAGCACCCGGGGGGCATCGAGCTCCTACAATGAGCAGTTCTTC.

The V and J genes are TRBV29-1 and TRBJ2-1, with D perhaps TRBD2 (6 bases). The CDR3 length is 14 residues. The germline gives CDR1 SQVTM, CDR2 ANQGSEA. CDR3 in amino acids: CTTNFPGAYNEQFF. The CDR3 nucleotides read TGCACCACTAATTTTCCGGGAGCCTACAATGAGCAGTTCTTC.

V gene TRBV28 combines with J gene TRBJ1-5; maybe TRBD1 (6 bases). CDR1 is MDHEN and CDR2 is SYDVKM in the germline V gene. Trimming pared 11 bases from V and 1 base from J, leaving 12 bases between. This CDR3 has 13 amino acids. CDR3 nucleotides: TGTGCCGGTACAGGGTCCAGCAATCAGCCCCAGCATTTT. Its protein is CAGTGSSNQPQHF.

J is TRBJ2-3 and V is TRBV7-6; D uncertain. The CDR3 has 12 residues. Trimming pared 4 bases from V and 0 bases from J, leaving 2 bases between. The germline CDR1 and CDR2 sequences are SGHVS and FNYEAQ. CDR3: CASSSSTDTQYF. The CDR3 DNA reads TGTGCCAGCAGCTCCAGCACAGATACGCAGTATTTT.

This clone was detected only a few times. The J gene is TRBJ1-4, the V gene TRBV25-1; 8 nucleotides match TRBD1. Germline trimming cut 5 bases from V and 7 bases from J; bases unmatched to any gene: 3. Germline CDR1 and CDR2: MGHDK and SYGVNS. The CDR3 covers 13 residues. The chain's CDR3 is CASSPTGVEKLFF. The CDR3 coding sequence is TGTGCCAGCAGTCCGACAGGGGTTGAAAAACTGTTTTTT.

This rearrangement joins TRBV6-6 to TRBJ2-7, with TRBD1 as a possible D gene (5 bases). CDR1 and CDR2 (germline): MNHNY, SVGAGI (reference sequence). The CDR3 sequence is 13 residues long. Trimming stripped 2 bases from V and 5 bases from J, with 10 bases between. CDR3 region: CASSYPGRNEQYF. As DNA, the CDR3 is TGTGCCAGCAGTTACCCAGGGCGGAACGAGCAGTACTTC.

The chain carries TRBV5-4 and TRBJ1-2, with 7 bases matching TRBD1. Germline loops: CDR1 SGHNT, CDR2 YYREEE (reference sequence). With 0 bases clipped from V and 2 bases from J, the junction kept 4 bases outside the gene matches. The CDR3 sequence is 15 residues long. CDR3 loop: CASSLGGGVNYGYTF. CDR3 DNA: TGTGCCAGCAGCTTGGGAGGGGGCGTGAACTATGGCTACACCTTC. The full variable domain, in which reference TRBV5-4 and TRBJ1-2 provide the parts outside the CDR3, is ETGVTQSPTHLIKTRGQQVTLRCSSQSGHNTVSWYQQALGQGPQFIFQYYREEENGRGNFPPRFSGLQFPNYSSELNVNALELDDSALYLCASSLGGGVNYGYTFGSGTRLTVV.

In this sample, this clone turned up once. The gene calls are TRBV6-5 and TRBJ1-1, with a possible D match to TRBD1 (6 bases). Trimming shortened V by 11 bases and J by 1 base, and 20 bases separated the two germline ends. Germline-derived CDR1 and CDR2 are MNHEY and SVGAGI. This CDR3 comprises 15 residues. CDR3 bases: TGTGCCTCCCGGGGGGCCCTTGAGGCGAACACTGAAGCTTTCTTT. This codes for CASRGALEANTEAFF.

This chain connects TRBV7-6 to TRBJ2-5; D gene unclear. Germline V gene sequence: CDR1 SGHVS, CDR2 FNYEAQ. CDR3 length: 11 amino acids. The V end lost 1 base, the J end lost 5 bases, and 2 bases lay between the germline ends. CDR3 in DNA: TGTGCCAGCAGCTTAGACGAGACCCAGTACTTC. It yields the protein CASSLDETQYF.